Each of the 21 T cell receptor beta chains below was sequenced from the same sample in a study of molecular identifiers for immune sequencing clone quantification. TCRdb independently ran MiXCR on the PCR reads; one entry per CDR3 protein. The table has about 510,000 distinct CDR3 sequences, about 26% seen once. Material: naive CD8+ T cells from blood, with Jurkat cell RNA spiked in. The subset here: FACS-sorted CD8+CD4-CCR7+CD45RA+ naive T cells. These receptors were obtained from a human donor in good health. Some libraries in this study had Jurkat cell RNA spiked in.

In regard to this clonotype: At one of its ends the junction is not consistent with the germline gene, which may arise from a read error. The chain is built from TRBV7-6 and TRBJ2-2; TRBD2 matches 8 bases. Germline loops: CDR1 SGHVS, CDR2 FNYEAQ. CDR3 length: 20 amino acids. The CDR3 region is CACSLASGLAVTPRTGELFF. In nucleotides, the CDR3 is TGTGCCTGCAGCTTAGCTTCCGGACTAGCAGTGACACCCCGGACCGGGGAGCTGTTTTTT.

The chain uses TRBV28 and TRBJ2-1, with 10 bases lining up with TRBD2. The trim removed 6 bases at V and 12 bases at J, leaving 8 bases unmatched. Germline V gives CDR1 MDHEN, CDR2 SYDVKM. The CDR3 is 13 residues long. Here the CDR3 reads CASSKGPSGRQFF. DNA for the CDR3: TGTGCCAGCAGCAAAGGGCCTAGCGGGAGGCAGTTCTTC. The full variable domain, with the rest looked up from reference TRBV28 and TRBJ2-1, is DVKVTQSSRYLVKRTGEKVFLECVQDMDHENMFWYRQDPGLGLRLIYFSYDVKMKEKGDIPEGYSVSREKKERFSLILESASTNQTSMYLCASSKGPSGRQFFGPGTRLTVL.

The chain joins TRBV19 to TRBJ1-1; unclear D gene. Germline CDR1 is LNHDA and CDR2 is SQIVND (reference sequence). Trimming cost V 3 bases and J 5 bases, with 7 bases left between them. CDR3 length: 12 residues. The CDR3 region is CASSIPGTEAFF. The DNA of the CDR3 is TGTGCCAGTAGTATCCCCGGTACTGAAGCTTTCTTT.

This clonotype has more than one count but fewer than ten. The rearrangement uses TRBV15 and TRBJ2-4; a possible D gene is TRBD1 (5 bases). CDR3 size: 15 residues. Trimming shortened V by 0 bases and J by 1 base, and 7 bases separated the two germline ends. Per the germline V gene, CDR1 is LNHNV and CDR2 is YYDKDF (reference sequence). CDR3: CATSRDRAAKNIQYF. The DNA for the CDR3 is TGTGCCACCAGCAGAGACAGGGCGGCCAAAAACATTCAGTACTTC.

The chain joins TRBV9 to TRBJ2-5; D is ambiguous. The CDR3 totals 15 residues. Between the trimmed V and J ends, which lost 0 bases and 4 bases, there was a span of 13 bases. Per the germline V gene, CDR1 is SGDLS and CDR2 is YYNGEE. The CDR3 sequence: CASSVEARDTETQYF. DNA of the CDR3: TGTGCCAGCAGCGTAGAGGCCCGTGACACAGAGACCCAGTACTTC.

This sequence joins TRBV2 and TRBJ1-2; D gene ambiguous. Trimming took off 0 bases at V and 4 bases at J, with 6 bases between the two ends. The germline V gene has CDR1 SNHLY and CDR2 FYNNEI. The CDR3 runs to 13 residues. The CDR3 DNA reads TGTGCCAGCAGTGAAGCGATCACCTATGGCTACACCTTC. Translating gives CASSEAITYGYTF.

There are a few counts of this clonotype. The chain combines TRBV24-1 with TRBJ2-1; TRBD2 agrees at 7 bases. The CDR3 runs to 15 residues. Germline V gives CDR1 KGHDR, CDR2 SFDVKD. The junction had 3 bases not matched to a gene; V was cut back by 5 bases and J by 0 bases. CDR3 bases: TGTGCCACCAGTGGGGGCGGGAGCTCCTACAATGAGCAGTTCTTC. This translates into CATSGGGSSYNEQFF.

This clonotype is a singleton in its sample. A much larger clone differs by one base, so this may be a read error. The CDR3 bases are TGTGCCAGCGATAGACGTGATGAGGGGAACCAGCCCCAGCATTTT. It translates to CASDRRDEGNQPQHF. The rearrangement links TRBV27 to TRBJ1-5, with D possibly being TRBD1 (5 bases). V was trimmed by 8 bases and J by 7 bases, leaving 21 bases between them. This CDR3 comprises 15 residues. Germline CDR1 MNHEY, CDR2 SMNVEV (reference sequence).

Concerning this clonotype: This clone may be a read error of a much larger clone one base away. The V call is TRBV4-2, the J call TRBJ2-7; no reliable D call. CDR1 is LGHNA and CDR2 is YNFKEQ in the germline V gene. The CDR3 length is 13 residues. The CDR3 DNA is TGTGCCAGCAGCCAAGAGAGTGGATCCGAGCGGTACTTC. This sequence encodes CASSQESGSERYF.

The rearrangement uses TRBV5-6 and TRBJ1-1, with TRBD1 as a possible D gene (5 bases). Germline V gene lookup returns CDR1 SGHDT and CDR2 YYEEEE. This CDR3 contains 14 residues. Deletions cut 0 bases from V and 6 bases from J, with 12 bases between. For the CDR3, the DNA is TGTGCCAGCAGCTTGGGAGGGGCATGGGCTGAAGCTTTCTTT. This sequence encodes CASSLGGAWAEAFF.

The chain is built from TRBV6-2 or TRBV6-3 and TRBJ2-1, with TRBD1 as a possible D gene (5 bases). Germline CDR1 reads MNHEY; CDR2 reads SVGEGT. The CDR3 length is 14 residues. Trimming removed 5 bases from V and 6 bases from J, with 14 bases in between. The CDR3 nucleotides read TGTGCCAGCAGTAGAAGGGGCCACCCCAATGAGCAGTTCTTC. Amino acid sequence: CASSRRGHPNEQFF.

This clonotype was seen a handful of times. The chain links TRBV19 to TRBJ2-5, with D hard to call. V gave up 3 bases and J gave up 5 bases, with 16 bases separating them. CDR3 length equals 15 residues. The germline V gene encodes CDR1 LNHDA and CDR2 SQIVND (reference sequence). The CDR3 region has the DNA TGTGCCAGTAGTATTATGTCTACGCTCGGGGAGACCCAGTACTTC. It encodes CASSIMSTLGETQYF.

The chain uses TRBV4-3 and TRBJ2-2; D remains ambiguous. Deletions cut 0 bases from V and 7 bases from J, with 12 bases between. Germline values: CDR1 LGHNA, CDR2 YSLEER. The CDR3 consists of 15 residues. The CDR3 here is CASSQESGNGGELFF. In DNA form, the CDR3 reads TGCGCCAGCAGCCAAGAAAGTGGCAACGGCGGGGAGCTGTTTTTT.

This clonotype has ten or more counts. The rearrangement joins TRBV5-4 to TRBJ2-2; maybe TRBD1 (6 bases). CDR1 and CDR2 (germline): SGHNT, YYREEE (reference sequence). CDR3 length: 15 amino acids. V lost 0 bases and J 5 bases, leaving 11 bases between the germline ends. The CDR3 DNA sequence: TGTGCCAGCAGCTTGGTCGCAGGGGAGACCGGGGAGCTGTTTTTT. This sequence encodes CASSLVAGETGELFF.

This clonotype was picked up a small number of times. This may stem from a read error, because a much larger clone lies one nucleotide away. J is TRBJ2-3 and V is TRBV7-2; 7 bases line up with TRBD1. Losses at the gene ends were 5 bases for V and 4 bases for J; bases not matched to a gene: 12. CDR3 size: 16 residues. CDR1 and CDR2 from the germline V gene are SGHTA and FQGNSA. CDR3 nucleotides: TGTGCCAGCAGCACAACAACAGGGGAGTATTCAGATACGCAGTATTTT. Translating gives CASSTTTGEYSDTQYF.

A single count supports this clonotype. A read error may be the cause here, since a much bigger clone is one base away. The rearrangement links TRBV20-1 to TRBJ1-1; 10 positions match TRBD1. The germline gives CDR1 DFQATT, CDR2 SNEGSKA (reference sequence). Germline trimming cut 6 bases from V and 3 bases from J; bases unmatched to any gene: 10. The CDR3 spans 15 residues. Here the CDR3 reads CSARGQGNIDTEAFF. The CDR3 bases are TGCAGTGCACGGGGACAGGGGAACATAGACACTGAAGCTTTCTTT.

The V gene is TRBV21-1, the J gene TRBJ1-2; the table names TRBD1, a call not compared with the DNA. TRBV21-1 is given as a pseudogene. The CDR3 length is 16 residues. In DNA form, the CDR3 reads TGTGCCAGCAGCAAAGAAGCAGGGACGGTTAACTATGGCTACACCTTC. It translates to CASSKEAGTVNYGYTF.

In this sample, this clonotype turned up a few times. The chain is built from TRBV21-1 and TRBJ2-5; the DNA was not used to check the table's D call, TRBD2. TRBV21-1 is a listed pseudogene. The CDR3 has 17 amino acids. DNA of the CDR3: TGTGCCAGCAGCAAGAACGGGAGGGTTAAACTGTTGCAGACCCAGTACTTC. Protein sequence: CASSKNGRVKLLQTQYF.

Comment on this clonotype: With a much larger clone just one base away, this may be a read error. The CDR3 carries no conserved terminal phenylalanine or tryptophan, so it likely arises from a read error. The chain employs TRBV5-1 and TRBJ2-3; D gene unclear. There are 15 residues in the CDR3. Trimming left V 5 bases short and J 1 base short, with 14 bases between. CDR1 and CDR2 from the germline V gene are SGHRS and YFSETQ. Here the CDR3 DNA reads TGCGCCAGCAGTTCTCCCGGAGAGGGCACAGATACGCAGTATTCT. Its protein is CASSSPGEGTDTQYS.

CDR3: CASSPGMDEGEKLFF. In nucleotides, the CDR3 is TGTGCCAGCAGCCCGGGAATGGACGAGGGGGAAAAACTGTTTTTT. The chain links TRBV28 to TRBJ1-4; D perhaps matches TRBD1 (5 bases). From germline, CDR1 is MDHEN and CDR2 SYDVKM. The germline V and J ends were trimmed by 6 bases and 8 bases, with 19 bases remaining between them. The CDR3 length is 15 residues.

This clonotype has at least ten counts. V usage is TRBV4-3 and J usage is TRBJ1-1, with D possibly being TRBD1 (5 bases). CDR1 and CDR2 (germline): LGHNA, YSLEER. The V end lost 2 bases, the J end lost 6 bases, and 13 bases lay between the germline ends. CDR3 length equals 14 residues. CDR3 loop: CASSQTQGYPEAFF. Here the CDR3 DNA reads TGCGCCAGCAGCCAAACCCAGGGTTACCCTGAAGCTTTCTTT.